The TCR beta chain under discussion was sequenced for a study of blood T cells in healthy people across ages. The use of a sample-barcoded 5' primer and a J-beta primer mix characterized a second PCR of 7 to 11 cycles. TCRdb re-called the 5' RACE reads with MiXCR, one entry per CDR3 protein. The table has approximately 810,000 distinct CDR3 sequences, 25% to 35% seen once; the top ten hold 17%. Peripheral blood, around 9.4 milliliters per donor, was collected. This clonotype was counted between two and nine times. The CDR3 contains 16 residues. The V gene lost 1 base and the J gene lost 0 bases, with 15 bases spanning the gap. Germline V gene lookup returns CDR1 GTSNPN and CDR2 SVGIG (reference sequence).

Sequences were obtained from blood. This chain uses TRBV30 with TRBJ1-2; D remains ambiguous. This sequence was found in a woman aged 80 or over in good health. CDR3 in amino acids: CAWSEQLRTPNYGYTF. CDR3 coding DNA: TGTGCCTGGAGTGAGCAGTTAAGGACTCCTAACTATGGCTACACCTTC.